Below, 10 T cell receptor beta chains from the same sample are listed, as sequenced in a study of cytomegalovirus exposure and HLA in healthy donors. This PCR relied on a set of 60 Vbeta primers and 13 Jbeta primers. Data came from immunoSEQ multiplex PCR; TCRdb stores just in-frame clones and leaves some out. The table has more than 100,000 clones, over 65% seen once. Material: PBMCs. The source of these receptors is a female donor in good health and CMV-seropositive.

The chain couples TRBV9 to TRBJ1-2; 8 bases are shared with TRBD1. The CDR3 sequence is 15 residues long. V lost 5 bases and J lost 5; bases outside the gene matches: 11. The germline gives CDR1 SGDLS, CDR2 YYNGEE. In DNA, the CDR3 is TGTGCCAGCAGAGATCCTACAGGGGGAGTATATGGCTACACCTTC. Residues: CASRDPTGGVYGYTF.

In this sample, this clone turned up a few times. The chain carries TRBV28 and TRBJ2-5; TRBD2 matches 10 bases. V dropped 5 bases and J dropped 5; count of bases not matched to a gene: 5. Per the germline V gene, CDR1 is MDHEN and CDR2 is SYDVKM. The CDR3 length is 14 residues. The CDR3 loop reads CASSASGGIETQYF. The CDR3 DNA follows: TGTGCCAGCAGTGCTAGCGGGGGAATCGAGACCCAGTACTTC.

The chain carries TRBV7-9 and TRBJ1-6, with D possibly TRBD1 on 6 matching bases. V was trimmed by 2 bases and J by 10 bases, leaving 15 bases between them. The CDR3 sequence is 15 residues long. Germline CDR1 reads SEHNR; CDR2 reads FQNEAQ (reference sequence). The CDR3 loop reads CASSLTTGRTSPLHF. The CDR3 DNA reads as TGTGCCAGCAGCTTAACCACAGGGCGCACATCACCCCTCCACTTT.

This chain uses TRBV7-2 with TRBJ2-5, with TRBD2 identical over 9 bases. Unmatched junction bases numbered 2, after V lost 4 bases and J lost 5 bases. In germline, CDR1 is SGHTA, CDR2 FQGNSA. The CDR3 has 13 amino acids. The CDR3 region is CASSYGLAETQYF. The DNA of the CDR3 is TGTGCCAGCAGCTACGGACTAGCGGAGACCCAGTACTTC.

V is TRBV4-1 and J is TRBJ1-6; TRBD1 matches 9 bases. V trimming: 3 bases; J trimming: 5 bases; junction bases outside the gene matches: 5. Germline V CDR1 and CDR2: MGHRA, YSYEKL. The length of the CDR3 is 16 residues. The CDR3 nucleotides are TGCGCCAGCAGCCAGCAGGGACAGGGCCATAATTCACCCCTCCACTTT. Residues: CASSQQGQGHNSPLHF.

The CDR3 DNA is TGTGCCAGCAGCGTACAGGGTCTTATAGCCAAAAACATTCAGTACTTC. It specifies CASSVQGLIAKNIQYF. The chain has TRBV5-5 and TRBJ2-4, with D possibly matching TRBD1 (6 bases). CDR1 is SGHKS, CDR2 YYEKEE, per germline (reference sequence). This CDR3 contains 16 residues. Deletions cut 4 bases from V and 0 bases from J, with 14 bases between. The variable domain in full, completed from reference TRBV5-5 and TRBJ2-4, reads DAGVTQSPTHLIKTRGQQVTLRCSPISGHKSVSWYQQVLGQGPQFIFQYYEKEERGRGNFPDRFSARQFPNYSSELNVNALLLGDSALYLCASSVQGLIAKNIQYFGAGTRLSVL.

This chain links TRBV2 with TRBJ1-6; D not certain. Trimming took off 1 base at V and 7 bases at J, with 14 bases between the two ends. From germline, CDR1 is SNHLY and CDR2 FYNNEI. The CDR3 has 16 residues. CDR3 residues: CASSEGWSRNNSPLHF. The CDR3 nucleotides read TGTGCCAGCAGTGAAGGTTGGTCCAGAAACAATTCACCCCTCCACTTT.

This clone was detected only a few times. The CDR3 spells CASSLPNRGSGQPQHF. The CDR3 DNA sequence: TGTGCCAGCAGCTTACCTAACAGGGGATCGGGTCAGCCCCAGCATTTT. This chain links TRBV7-8 with TRBJ1-5; TRBD1 aligns across 7 bases. This CDR3 has 16 amino acids. Germline V lookup: CDR1 SGHVS, CDR2 FQNEAQ. After removal of 2 bases from V and 6 bases from J, the junction contained 10 bases not matched to a gene.

This chain links TRBV5-1 with TRBJ2-1; 7 positions agree with TRBD2. The germline CDR1 and CDR2 sequences are SGHRS and YFSETQ. V shed 4 bases and J 0 bases; nucleotides not matched to a gene: 7. This CDR3 is built from 16 residues. The DNA for the CDR3 is TGCGCCAGCAGCCTTGGACTAGTTAGCTCCTACAATGAGCAGTTCTTC. Its translation is CASSLGLVSSYNEQFF.

The chain combines TRBV6-5 with TRBJ1-2; no clear D. Germline assignment: CDR1 MNHEY and CDR2 SVGAGI. V was trimmed by 10 bases and J by 1 base, leaving 10 bases between them. CDR3 length: 12 residues. This CDR3 is CATRRVNYGYTF. Here the CDR3 DNA reads TGTGCCACCCGGCGGGTTAACTATGGCTACACCTTC.